The next 21 T cell receptor beta chains were all read from a single sample in a study of shared clonotypes between healthy human individuals. TCRdb keeps only in-frame clones here, not all; method: immunoSEQ multiplex PCR. The sample holds 1.5 million to 2.5 million clones, just under 95% seen once. Naive-designated CD8 cells lacked CD45RO, were positively enriched for CCR7, and omitted terminally differentiated effector memory CD45RA+ cells. The source material was naive CD8+ T cells sorted from blood. The receptors derive from a man aged 18 to 29 in good health.

The CDR3 loop is CASSYSGRRSYNEQFF. The CDR3 bases are TGTGCCAGCAGTTACTCAGGCCGCCGCTCCTACAATGAGCAGTTCTTC. This rearrangement joins TRBV6-6 to TRBJ2-1; no reliable D call. CDR3 length equals 16 residues. V was clipped by 0 bases and J by 0 bases, with 9 bases between them. The germline V gene encodes CDR1 MNHNY and CDR2 SVGAGI (reference sequence).

For this clone: Other DNA variants within this sample encode the same CDR3. The V gene is TRBV18, the J gene TRBJ2-7; 7 nucleotides line up with TRBD1. This CDR3 spans 14 amino acids. Germline V gene sequence: CDR1 KGHSH, CDR2 LQKENI. J was trimmed by 3 bases and V by 0 bases; bases with no gene match: 2. In DNA form, the CDR3 reads TGTGCCAGCTCACCACCTAGGGACAGCTACGAGCAGTACTTC. Translating gives CASSPPRDSYEQYF.

V is TRBV4-1 and J is TRBJ2-7; perhaps TRBD1 as D (6 bases). Germline loops: CDR1 MGHRA, CDR2 YSYEKL. There are 15 residues in the CDR3. The germline V and J ends were trimmed by 2 bases and 2 bases, with 13 bases remaining between them. CDR3 in amino acids: CASSQQQGNTYEQYF. CDR3 nucleotides: TGCGCCAGCAGCCAACAACAGGGAAATACCTACGAGCAGTACTTC.

This chain uses TRBV13 with TRBJ2-7; TRBD2 might be the D (6 bases). The CDR3 totals 14 residues. Germline CDR1 reads PRHDT; CDR2 reads FYEKMQ (reference sequence). Trimming cost V 5 bases and J 2 bases, with 13 bases left between them. CDR3 protein: CASSISGQTYEQYF. The CDR3 DNA follows: TGTGCCAGCAGCATTAGCGGACAAACCTACGAGCAGTACTTC.

The chain is built from TRBV4-3 and TRBJ1-1, with D perhaps TRBD1 (5 bases). The CDR3 loop spans 17 amino acids. V was shortened by 1 base and J by 1 base, with 16 bases between the two germline ends. Germline-derived CDR1 and CDR2 are LGHNA and YSLEER. The CDR3 DNA is TGCGCCAGCAGCCAAGGACAGAGGGACGAGGGGAACACTGAAGCTTTCTTT. Encoded protein: CASSQGQRDEGNTEAFF.

This sequence joins TRBV5-5 and TRBJ1-1; TRBD1 might be the D (6 bases). The CDR3 has 14 amino acids. The germline V gene has CDR1 SGHKS and CDR2 YYEKEE (reference sequence). V dropped 3 bases and J dropped 5 bases, with 14 bases sitting between them. Here the CDR3 DNA reads TGTGCCAGCAGCTCCTCACAGGGCTCAACTGAAGCTTTCTTT. Translation: CASSSSQGSTEAFF.

This clone was seen only once. This chain joins TRBV7-9 and TRBJ2-3; D gene unclear. Germline CDR1 is SEHNR and CDR2 is FQNEAQ (reference sequence). Trimming removed 11 bases at V and 4 bases at J, with 16 bases between. This CDR3 is built from 13 residues. CDR3 loop: CAGLQDPADTQYF. CDR3 nucleotides: TGTGCCGGGCTCCAGGATCCGGCAGATACGCAGTATTTT.

The gene calls are TRBV6-8 and TRBJ2-7; 9 bases fit TRBD1. The CDR3 is 15 residues long. V lost 2 bases, J lost 0 bases, and 2 bases stayed unmatched. Germline V gives CDR1 MNHGY, CDR2 SAAAGT. For the CDR3, the DNA is TGTGCCAGCAGTTACGGGACAGGGTTCTCCTACGAGCAGTACTTC. It is translated as CASSYGTGFSYEQYF.

The DNA for the CDR3 is TGTGCCAGCAGCCAACGGGGACTAGCGGGGGTGGACGAGCAGTACTTC. Its translation: CASSQRGLAGVDEQYF. The chain carries TRBV4-2 and TRBJ2-7, with 14 bases matching TRBD2. Looked up from germline, CDR1 is LGHNA and CDR2 is YNFKEQ. V shed 2 bases, J shed 5 bases, and the junction held 5 bases outside the gene matches. The CDR3 is 16 amino acids.

The J gene is TRBJ2-1, the V gene TRBV10-1; possibly TRBD2 for D (5 bases). With 8 bases removed from V and 3 bases from J, the gap between germline ends came to 17 bases. There are 15 residues in the CDR3. The germline gives CDR1 WNHNN, CDR2 SYGVQD (reference sequence). This CDR3 is CASAREGSGYNEQFF. The CDR3 bases are TGCGCCAGCGCTCGGGAAGGGAGCGGCTACAATGAGCAGTTCTTC.

Turning to this clone: Other DNA sequences of this sample code for an identical CDR3. The chain uses TRBV7-3 and TRBJ2-5; no firm D call. The V end was cut by 0 bases, the J end by 3 bases, with 5 bases between. The germline gives CDR1 SGHTA, CDR2 FQGTGA. This CDR3 contains 13 residues. The CDR3 DNA sequence: TGTGCCAGCAGCTTAACCGGAGAAGAGACCCAGTACTTC. Amino acid sequence: CASSLTGEETQYF.

This clone was detected only once. The chain couples TRBV25-1 to TRBJ2-7, with 10 bases lining up with TRBD1. Trimming took 6 bases from V and 6 from J; bases not matched to a gene: 8. The CDR3 consists of 14 residues. CDR1 is MGHDK, CDR2 SYGVNS, per germline. CDR3 nucleotides: TGTGCCAGCAGCAAGACAGGGGGCGGCCCCGAGCAGTACTTC. This translates into CASSKTGGGPEQYF.

The J gene is TRBJ1-2, the V gene TRBV27; 7 bases map to TRBD1. This CDR3 is built from 14 residues. Per the germline V gene, CDR1 is MNHEY and CDR2 is SMNVEV (reference sequence). V lost 5 bases and J lost 6; bases outside the gene matches: 9. The CDR3 reads CASSARGLTHGYTF. The CDR3 DNA sequence: TGTGCCAGCAGTGCGAGGGGGCTTACCCATGGCTACACCTTC.

On this clone: Other DNA sequences in the sample encode the same CDR3. The V call is TRBV6-6, the J call TRBJ2-7; D perhaps matches TRBD1 (5 bases). The CDR3 covers 12 residues. Germline CDR1 is MNHNY and CDR2 is SVGAGI (reference sequence). The V gene lost 5 bases and the J gene lost 3 bases, with 8 bases spanning the gap. CDR3 nucleotides: TGTGCCAGCAGTGGAGACAGCTACGAGCAGTACTTC. Residues: CASSGDSYEQYF.

The CDR3 region is CASRPLGPRETQYF. The CDR3 DNA follows: TGTGCCAGCAGGCCTCTCGGGCCCCGAGAGACCCAGTACTTC. The V gene is TRBV27, the J gene TRBJ2-5; unclear D gene. Per germline, CDR1 MNHEY and CDR2 SMNVEV (reference sequence). This CDR3 has 14 residues. The V and J ends lost 6 bases and 4 bases respectively, with 15 bases between them.

V and J are TRBV29-1 and TRBJ2-3; TRBD2 matches at 7 bases. CDR3 length equals 15 residues. V shed 0 bases, J shed 4 bases, and the junction held 7 bases outside the gene matches. The germline V gene encodes CDR1 SQVTM and CDR2 ANQGSEA. This CDR3 reads CSVEDVSSGPDTQYF. DNA for the CDR3: TGCAGCGTTGAAGATGTGTCTAGCGGCCCAGATACGCAGTATTTT.

Comment on this clone: One end of the junction fails to match germline, which may point to a read error. V and J are TRBV7-7 and TRBJ2-1; 11 bases are a match to TRBD2. The germline gives CDR1 SSHAT, CDR2 FNYEAQ (reference sequence). CDR3 length: 19 amino acids. CDR3 sequence reads: CASSLADLLAGGSDNEQFF. As DNA, the CDR3 is TGTGCTAGCAGCTTAGCGGATTTGCTAGCGGGAGGCTCTGACAATGAGCAGTTCTTC.

The chain recombines TRBV12-1 with TRBJ2-7; the table's D call TRBD2 went unverified against the DNA. TRBV12-1 is given as a pseudogene. This CDR3 contains 13 residues. In DNA form, the CDR3 reads TGTGCCAAACTGGACTCGCCCTACTACGAGCAGTACTTC. Protein: CAKLDSPYYEQYF.

V usage is TRBV7-3 and J usage is TRBJ1-2; TRBD1 matches 11 bases. J lost 8 bases, V lost 7 bases, and 6 bases had no gene match. CDR3 length: 13 amino acids. CDR1 SGHTA and CDR2 FQGTGA come from the germline V gene. The CDR3: CASNAGQGEGYTF. As DNA, the CDR3 is TGTGCCAGCAATGCGGGACAGGGGGAAGGCTACACCTTC. Drawing the rest from reference TRBV7-3 and TRBJ1-2, the complete variable domain is GAGVSQTPSNKVTEKGKYVELRCDPISGHTALYWYRQSLGQGPEFLIYFQGTGAADDSGLPNDRFFAVRPEGSVSTLKIQRTERGDSAVYLCASNAGQGEGYTFGSGTRLTVV.

This clone was seen just once. The chain's CDR3 is CASSALTKTGWGTDTQYF. The CDR3 DNA is TGTGCCAGCAGCGCCCTTACCAAGACAGGGTGGGGCACAGATACGCAGTATTTT. The V call is TRBV9, the J call TRBJ2-3, with TRBD1 identical over 7 bases. The J segment lost 1 base and the V segment lost 3 bases, leaving 14 bases of the junction unmatched. This CDR3 spans 18 amino acids. Germline-derived CDR1 and CDR2 are SGDLS and YYNGEE.

This chain connects TRBV4-1 to TRBJ2-1; 8 bases match TRBD2. Germline V lookup: CDR1 MGHRA, CDR2 YSYEKL. CDR3 length equals 16 residues. J lost 9 bases, V lost 4 bases, and 14 bases had no gene match. CDR3 loop: CASSLLWGLGHPEQFF. The CDR3 bases are TGCGCCAGCAGCCTCCTGTGGGGACTAGGTCACCCTGAGCAGTTCTTC.